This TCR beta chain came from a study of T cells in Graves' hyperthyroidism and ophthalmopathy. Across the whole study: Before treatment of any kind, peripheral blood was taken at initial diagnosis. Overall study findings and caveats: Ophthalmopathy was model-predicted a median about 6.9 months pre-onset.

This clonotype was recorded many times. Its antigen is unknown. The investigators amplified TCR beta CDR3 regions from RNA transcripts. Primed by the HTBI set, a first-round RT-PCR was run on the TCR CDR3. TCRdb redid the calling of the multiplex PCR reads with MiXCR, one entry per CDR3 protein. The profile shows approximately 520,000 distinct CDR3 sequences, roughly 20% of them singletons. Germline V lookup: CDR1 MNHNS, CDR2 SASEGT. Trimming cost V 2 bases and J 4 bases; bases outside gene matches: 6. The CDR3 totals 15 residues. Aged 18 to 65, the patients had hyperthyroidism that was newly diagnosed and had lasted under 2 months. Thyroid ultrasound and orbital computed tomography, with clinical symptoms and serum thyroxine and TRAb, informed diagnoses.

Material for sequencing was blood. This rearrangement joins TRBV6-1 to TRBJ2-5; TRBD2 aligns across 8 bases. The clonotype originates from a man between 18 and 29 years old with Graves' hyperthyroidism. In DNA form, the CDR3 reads TGTGCCAGCAGTGAAAGCGACAGCGGGGGAGAGACCCAGTACTTC. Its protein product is CASSESDSGGETQYF.